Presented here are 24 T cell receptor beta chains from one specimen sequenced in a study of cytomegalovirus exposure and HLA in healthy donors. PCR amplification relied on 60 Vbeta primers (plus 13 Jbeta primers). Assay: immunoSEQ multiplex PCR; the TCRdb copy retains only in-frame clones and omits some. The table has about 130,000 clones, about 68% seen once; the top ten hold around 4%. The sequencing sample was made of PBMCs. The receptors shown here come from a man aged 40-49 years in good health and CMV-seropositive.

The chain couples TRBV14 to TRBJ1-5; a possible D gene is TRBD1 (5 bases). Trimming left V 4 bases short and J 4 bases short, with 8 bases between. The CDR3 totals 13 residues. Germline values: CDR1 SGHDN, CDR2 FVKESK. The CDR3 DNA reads TGTGCCAGCAGCCGCGGGGGTAATCAGCCCCAGCATTTT. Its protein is CASSRGGNQPQHF.

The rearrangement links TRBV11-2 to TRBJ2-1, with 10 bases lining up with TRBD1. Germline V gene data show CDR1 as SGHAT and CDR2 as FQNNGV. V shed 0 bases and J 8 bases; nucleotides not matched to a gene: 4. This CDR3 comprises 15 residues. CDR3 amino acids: CASSLDSTGGDEQFF. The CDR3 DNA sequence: TGTGCCAGCAGCTTAGATTCGACAGGGGGCGATGAGCAGTTCTTC.

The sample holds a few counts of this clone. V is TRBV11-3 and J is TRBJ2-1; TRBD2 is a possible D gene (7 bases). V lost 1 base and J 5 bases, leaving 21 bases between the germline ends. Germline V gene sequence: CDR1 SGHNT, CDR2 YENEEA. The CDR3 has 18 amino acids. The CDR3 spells CASSLGGGGGELDNEQFF. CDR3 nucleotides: TGTGCCAGCAGCTTAGGAGGGGGGGGAGGCGAATTAGACAATGAGCAGTTCTTC. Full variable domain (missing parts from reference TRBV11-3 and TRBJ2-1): EAGVVQSPRYKIIEKKQPVAFWCNPISGHNTLYWYLQNLGQGPELLIRYENEEAVDDSQLPKDRFSAERLKGVDSTLKIQPAELGDSAVYLCASSLGGGGGELDNEQFFGPGTRLTVL.

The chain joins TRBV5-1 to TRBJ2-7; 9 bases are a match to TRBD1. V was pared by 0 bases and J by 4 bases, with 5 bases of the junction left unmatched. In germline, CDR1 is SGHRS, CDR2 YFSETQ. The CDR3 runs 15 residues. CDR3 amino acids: CASSLEGTGFYEQYF. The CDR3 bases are TGCGCCAGCAGCTTGGAGGGGACAGGGTTTTACGAGCAGTACTTC. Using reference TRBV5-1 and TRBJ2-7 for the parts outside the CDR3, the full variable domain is KAGVTQTPRYLIKTRGQQVTLSCSPISGHRSVSWYQQTPGQGLQFLFEYFSETQRNKGNFPGRFSGRQFSNSRSEMNVSTLELGDSALYLCASSLEGTGFYEQYFGPGTRLTVT.

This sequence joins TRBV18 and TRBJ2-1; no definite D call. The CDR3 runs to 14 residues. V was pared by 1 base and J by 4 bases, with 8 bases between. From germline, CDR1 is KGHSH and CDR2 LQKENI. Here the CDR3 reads CASSPRSGYNEQFF. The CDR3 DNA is TGTGCCAGCTCACCACGGTCGGGTTACAATGAGCAGTTCTTC.

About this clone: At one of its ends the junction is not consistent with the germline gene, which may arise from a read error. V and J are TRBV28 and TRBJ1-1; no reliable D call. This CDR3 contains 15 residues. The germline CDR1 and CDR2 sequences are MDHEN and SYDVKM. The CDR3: CASSDPGRENTKAFF. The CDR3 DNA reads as TGTGCCAGCAGTGATCCCGGGAGGGAGAACACTAAAGCTTTCTTT.

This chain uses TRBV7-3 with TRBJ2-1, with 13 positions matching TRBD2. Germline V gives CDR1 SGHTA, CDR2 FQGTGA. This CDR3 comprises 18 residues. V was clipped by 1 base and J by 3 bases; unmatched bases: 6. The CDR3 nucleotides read TGTGCCAGCAGCTTAAGGGCGGGGACTAGCGGGGTCTACAATGAGCAGTTCTTC. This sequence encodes CASSLRAGTSGVYNEQFF.

The CDR3 loop reads CASSLGTGHNEQFF. The CDR3 region has the DNA TGTGCCAGCAGCTTAGGGACAGGCCACAATGAGCAGTTCTTC. This chain connects TRBV7-6 to TRBJ2-1; 7 bases line up with TRBD1. Germline V lookup: CDR1 SGHVS, CDR2 FNYEAQ. The CDR3 is made up of 14 amino acids. After removal of 1 base from V and 5 bases from J, the junction contained 2 bases not matched to a gene.

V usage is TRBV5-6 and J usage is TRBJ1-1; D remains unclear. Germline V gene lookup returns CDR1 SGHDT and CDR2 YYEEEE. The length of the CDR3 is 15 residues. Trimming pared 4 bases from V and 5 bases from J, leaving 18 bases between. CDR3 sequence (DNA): TGTGCCAGCAGCGCGGACCTCGCGGGCGTTACTGAAGCTTTCTTT. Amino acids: CASSADLAGVTEAFF.

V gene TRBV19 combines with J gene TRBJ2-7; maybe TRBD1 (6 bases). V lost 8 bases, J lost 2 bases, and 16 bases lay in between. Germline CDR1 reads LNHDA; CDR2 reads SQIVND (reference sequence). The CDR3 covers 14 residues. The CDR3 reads CASRRDTGPYEQYF. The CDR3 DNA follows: TGTGCCAGTCGCAGGGACACGGGCCCCTACGAGCAGTACTTC.

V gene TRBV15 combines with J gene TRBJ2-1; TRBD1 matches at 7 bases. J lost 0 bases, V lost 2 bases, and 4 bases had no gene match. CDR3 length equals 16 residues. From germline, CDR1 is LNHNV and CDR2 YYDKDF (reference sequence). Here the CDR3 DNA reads TGTGCCACCAGCAGACCCCGGACAGGCTCCTACAATGAGCAGTTCTTC. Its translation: CATSRPRTGSYNEQFF.

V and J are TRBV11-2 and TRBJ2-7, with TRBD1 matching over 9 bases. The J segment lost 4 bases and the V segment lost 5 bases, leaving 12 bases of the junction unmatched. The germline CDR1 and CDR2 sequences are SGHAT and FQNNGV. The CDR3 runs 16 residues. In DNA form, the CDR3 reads TGTGCCAGCAGCCCTCCGGGGACAGGGTTCGGGTACGAGCAGTACTTC. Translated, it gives CASSPPGTGFGYEQYF. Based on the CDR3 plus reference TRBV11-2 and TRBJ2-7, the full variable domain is EAGVAQSPRYKIIEKRQSVAFWCNPISGHATLYWYQQILGQGPKLLIQFQNNGVVDDSQLPKDRFSAERLKGVDSTLKIQPAKLEDSAVYLCASSPPGTGFGYEQYFGPGTRLTVT.

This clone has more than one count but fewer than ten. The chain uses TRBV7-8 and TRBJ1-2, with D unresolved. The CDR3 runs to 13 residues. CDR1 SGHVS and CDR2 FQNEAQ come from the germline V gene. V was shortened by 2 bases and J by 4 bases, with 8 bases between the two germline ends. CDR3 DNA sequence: TGTGCCAGCAGCTTATCCCGAGGCTATGGCTACACCTTC. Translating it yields CASSLSRGYGYTF.

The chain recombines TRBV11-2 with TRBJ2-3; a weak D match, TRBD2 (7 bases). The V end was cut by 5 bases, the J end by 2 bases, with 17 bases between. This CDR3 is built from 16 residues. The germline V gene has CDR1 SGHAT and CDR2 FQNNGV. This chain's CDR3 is CASSPVWGGATDTQYF. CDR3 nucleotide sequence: TGTGCCAGCAGCCCCGTTTGGGGGGGGGCCACAGATACGCAGTATTTT.

In nucleotides, the CDR3 is TGTGCCAGCAGCCGGGCGGGGGAGGAGACCCAGTACTTC. Encoded protein: CASSRAGEETQYF. This chain links TRBV6-6 with TRBJ2-5, with TRBD2 identical over 7 bases. The CDR3 is 13 residues long. The V and J ends lost 6 bases and 5 bases, in that order; junction bases with no gene match: 6. The germline V gene has CDR1 MNHNY and CDR2 SVGAGI (reference sequence).

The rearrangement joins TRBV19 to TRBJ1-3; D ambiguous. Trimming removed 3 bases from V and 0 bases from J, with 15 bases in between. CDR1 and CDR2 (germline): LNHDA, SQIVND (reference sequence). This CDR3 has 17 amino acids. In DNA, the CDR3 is TGTGCCAGTAGTATTCTTGGAGCAGAATACTCTGGAAACACCATATATTTT. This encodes CASSILGAEYSGNTIYF.

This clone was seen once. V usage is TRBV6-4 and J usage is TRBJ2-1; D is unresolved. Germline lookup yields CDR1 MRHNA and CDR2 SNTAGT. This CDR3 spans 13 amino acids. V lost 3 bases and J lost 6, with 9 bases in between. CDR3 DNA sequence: TGTGCCAGCAGTGAAGCTTTCGGCAATGAGCAGTTCTTC. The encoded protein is CASSEAFGNEQFF.

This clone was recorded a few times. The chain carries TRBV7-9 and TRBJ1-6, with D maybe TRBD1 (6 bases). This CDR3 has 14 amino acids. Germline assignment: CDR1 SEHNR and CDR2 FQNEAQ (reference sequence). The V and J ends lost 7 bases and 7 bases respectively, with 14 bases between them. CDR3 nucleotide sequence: TGTGCCAGCACCTCAAGGGGGGGGAATTCACCCCTCCACTTT. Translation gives CASTSRGGNSPLHF.

The chain's CDR3 is CASRAVGGQPQHF. The CDR3 region has the DNA TGTGCCAGCCGTGCGGTTGGGGGGCAGCCCCAGCATTTT. The chain joins TRBV19 to TRBJ1-5, with D possibly matching TRBD1 (5 bases). Germline V lookup: CDR1 LNHDA, CDR2 SQIVND (reference sequence). The V end lost 9 bases, the J end lost 7 bases, and 16 bases lay between the germline ends. The CDR3 contains 13 residues.

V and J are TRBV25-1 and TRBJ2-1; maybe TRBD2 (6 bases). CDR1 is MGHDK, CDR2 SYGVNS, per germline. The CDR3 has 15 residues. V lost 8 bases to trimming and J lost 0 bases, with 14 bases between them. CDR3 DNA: TGTGCCAGCGGGAGCGGGCCTAGCTCCTACAATGAGCAGTTCTTC. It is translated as CASGSGPSSYNEQFF.

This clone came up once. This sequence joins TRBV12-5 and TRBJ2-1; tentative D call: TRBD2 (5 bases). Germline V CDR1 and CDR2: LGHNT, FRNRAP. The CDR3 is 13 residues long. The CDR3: CAEDSHSYNEQFF. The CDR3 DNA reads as TGTGCAGAGGACTCTCATAGTTACAATGAGCAGTTCTTC.

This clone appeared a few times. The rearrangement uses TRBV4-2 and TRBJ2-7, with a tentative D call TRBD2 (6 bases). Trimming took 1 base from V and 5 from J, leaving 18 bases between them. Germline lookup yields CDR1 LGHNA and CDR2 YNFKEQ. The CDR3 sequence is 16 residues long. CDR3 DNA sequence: TGTGCCAGCAGCCAAGCTGTCTCCCGGGAGTTAAACGAGCAGTACTTC. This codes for CASSQAVSRELNEQYF.

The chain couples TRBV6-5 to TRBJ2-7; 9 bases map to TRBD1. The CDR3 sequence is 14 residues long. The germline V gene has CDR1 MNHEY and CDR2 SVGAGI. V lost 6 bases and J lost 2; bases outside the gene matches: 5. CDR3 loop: CASSPTGGAYEQYF. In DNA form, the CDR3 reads TGTGCCAGCAGCCCGACAGGGGGGGCCTACGAGCAGTACTTC.

CDR3 sequence: CASSSGRTTRNEQYF. The CDR3 bases are TGTGCCAGTAGTAGCGGTCGGACTACCCGGAACGAGCAGTACTTC. This sequence joins TRBV19 and TRBJ2-7; a weak D match, TRBD2 (6 bases). From germline, CDR1 is LNHDA and CDR2 SQIVND (reference sequence). This CDR3 has 15 amino acids. The V end lost 4 bases, the J end lost 5 bases, and 18 bases lay between the germline ends. Combining the CDR3 with reference TRBV19 and TRBJ2-7 gives the whole variable domain DGGITQSPKYLFRKEGQNVTLSCEQNLNHDAMYWYRQDPGQGLRLIYYSQIVNDFQKGDIAEGYSVSREKKESFPLTVTSAQKNPTAFYLCASSSGRTTRNEQYFGPGTRLTVT.